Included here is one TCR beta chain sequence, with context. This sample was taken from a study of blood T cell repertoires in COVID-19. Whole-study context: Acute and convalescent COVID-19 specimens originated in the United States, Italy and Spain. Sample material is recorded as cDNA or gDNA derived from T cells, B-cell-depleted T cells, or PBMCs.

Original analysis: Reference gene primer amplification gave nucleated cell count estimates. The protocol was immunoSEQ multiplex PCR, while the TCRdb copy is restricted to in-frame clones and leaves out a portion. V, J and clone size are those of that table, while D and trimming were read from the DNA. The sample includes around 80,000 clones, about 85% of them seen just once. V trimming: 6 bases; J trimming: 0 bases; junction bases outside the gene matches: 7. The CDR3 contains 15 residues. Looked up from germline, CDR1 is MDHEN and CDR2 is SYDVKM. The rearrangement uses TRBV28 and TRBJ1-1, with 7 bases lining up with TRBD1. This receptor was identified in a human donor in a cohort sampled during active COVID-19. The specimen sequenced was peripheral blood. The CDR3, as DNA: TGTGCCAGCAGCTCTACCGGGACAGTGAACACTGAAGCTTTCTTT. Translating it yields CASSSTGTVNTEAFF.